This T cell receptor (beta chain) was identified during a study of CD8 T cells in ankylosing spondylitis (dated by TCRdb to about 2017). A note on the overall study: To find TCR variants linked to disease, the study profiled T cell receptor beta repertoires in ankylosing spondylitis patients and healthy donors. Samples of peripheral blood were taken, and for ankylosing spondylitis patients, synovial fluid was collected as well. The full study cohort comprised roughly 24 ankylosing spondylitis patients and 110 or so healthy donors. Overall study outcomes, separate from this receptor: Some motif variants were previously reported in synovial fluid and blood of reactive arthritis patients, suggesting common disease-initiation mechanisms. Blood from ankylosing spondylitis patients appeared to be characterized by a TCR beta motif made up of about 8 highly homologous amino acid variants. The disease-linked clones were reported as significantly enriched in matched synovial fluid samples from ankylosing spondylitis patients. A CD8+ phenotype was shown by the disease-linked clones, which were found at relatively low frequencies in peripheral blood.

This clonotype was recorded a few times. Its antigen target is currently unknown. Base qualities are not provided; no much larger clone lies one nucleotide away. CDR1 and CDR2, per the germline V gene, are SGHDT and YYEEEE. From the cysteine up to the phenylalanine, the CDR3 has a length of 15 residues. Only CDR3 DNA is held: 45 bases, read in frame from base 1. Trimming at the junction amounts to 3 bases on V and 2 bases on J, and the germline ends lie 12 bases apart. The listed sequencing device is Illumina HiSeq 2500. Quantitative 5'-RACE with molecular barcodes was the method used to prepare the TCR beta libraries. The paper's processing steps were these. Disease-linked TCR variants were identified with a new computational method built on a probabilistic model of VDJ rearrangement. Using fastp at Q25 and MiXCR, TCRdb reprocessed the public reads and kept productive beta chains. Rows with a matching CDR3 protein are joined into one entry that keeps the most common DNA and genes. The V and J calls and clone size come from TCRdb's table, not from the authors' own analysis. In all, the sample holds around 770,000 distinct CDR3 sequences, and about 20% of those were seen once. The ten largest clones represent about 19% of the sample.

The sequenced sample was blood, either unsorted or a sorted T cell fraction (not recorded which). The chain is encoded by TRBV5-6 joined to TRBJ2-1; no D segment can be confidently identified. The TCR comes from a male donor with ankylosing spondylitis. The DNA is as follows: TGTGCCAGCAGCTCCATTATGAGTGCCTACAATGAGCAGTTCTTC. Its protein reads: CASSSIMSAYNEQFF.